These 20 T cell receptor beta chains came from one sample sequenced in a study of shared clonotypes between healthy human individuals. The assay was immunoSEQ multiplex PCR, and TCRdb's table has in-frame clones only and misses some. The data contain 600,000 to 800,000 clones, roughly 72% of them singletons. The sequenced sample consisted of memory CD4+ T cells sorted from blood. Regarding subset: CD45RA-negative fraction. Every receptor here comes from a woman younger than 45 in good health.

The chain combines TRBV28 with TRBJ2-4; TRBD2 matches 13 bases. Trimming took 5 bases from V and 10 from J; bases not matched to a gene: 5. CDR3 length: 14 amino acids. Germline lookup yields CDR1 MDHEN and CDR2 SYDVKM. CDR3 sequence (DNA): TGTGCCAGCAGTACCCCACTAGCGGGAGGGATTCAGTACTTC. Translated: CASSTPLAGGIQYF. Together with reference TRBV28 and TRBJ2-4, the CDR3 gives the full variable domain: DVKVTQSSRYLVKRTGEKVFLECVQDMDHENMFWYRQDPGLGLRLIYFSYDVKMKEKGDIPEGYSVSREKKERFSLILESASTNQTSMYLCASSTPLAGGIQYFGAGTRLSVL.

The rearrangement links TRBV18 to TRBJ1-5, with a weak D call TRBD1 (5 bases). Trimming removed 3 bases at V and 5 bases at J, with 14 bases between. The CDR3 is made up of 15 amino acids. Germline-derived CDR1 and CDR2 are KGHSH and LQKENI. For the CDR3, the DNA is TGTGCCAGCTCACCTGGTGCACAGGAACATCAGCCCCAGCATTTT. It encodes CASSPGAQEHQPQHF.

The table lists this clone with a few counts. The sample holds other DNA sequences that translate to the same CDR3. The chain couples TRBV10-1 to TRBJ2-7; the D is unclear. CDR1 and CDR2 (germline): WNHNN, SYGVQD (reference sequence). The V gene lost 0 bases and the J gene lost 3 bases, with 6 bases spanning the gap. The CDR3 length is 13 residues. CDR3 protein: CASSESGRYEQYF. The CDR3 DNA is TGCGCCAGCAGTGAGTCTGGGCGCTACGAGCAGTACTTC.

The CDR3: CASSLTSGLANEQFF. The DNA of the CDR3 is TGTGCCAGCAGCTTAACTAGCGGGTTGGCTAATGAGCAGTTCTTC. This chain uses TRBV11-2 with TRBJ2-1, with 9 nucleotides matching TRBD2. J lost 7 bases, V lost 2 bases, and 6 bases had no gene match. The V gene's germline CDR1 is SGHAT and CDR2 FQNNGV. The CDR3 runs 15 residues.

The chain links TRBV7-9 to TRBJ2-1, with 11 bases aligning to TRBD1. The CDR3 spans 14 residues. The trim removed 5 bases at V and 8 bases at J, leaving 5 bases unmatched. CDR1 and CDR2 from the germline V gene are SEHNR and FQNEAQ (reference sequence). The CDR3 protein is CASSKGTGGDEQFF. The CDR3 nucleotides are TGTGCCAGCAGCAAGGGGACAGGGGGAGATGAGCAGTTCTTC.

This sequence joins TRBV6-1 and TRBJ1-5; no clear D gene. The germline gives CDR1 MNHNS, CDR2 SASEGT. With 2 bases removed from V and 1 base from J, the gap between germline ends came to 12 bases. The CDR3 has 16 residues. In DNA, the CDR3 is TGTGCCAGCAGTGAACCTATTTCGGTGAGCAATCAGCCCCAGCATTTT. The encoded protein is CASSEPISVSNQPQHF.

This chain links TRBV30 with TRBJ2-1; a possible D gene is TRBD1 (5 bases). Germline values: CDR1 GTSNPN, CDR2 SVGIG (reference sequence). This CDR3 spans 11 amino acids. The germline V and J ends were trimmed by 0 bases and 8 bases, with 5 bases remaining between them. The CDR3 here is CAWSVQDEQFF. CDR3 sequence (DNA): TGTGCCTGGAGTGTACAGGATGAGCAGTTCTTC.

This chain uses TRBV2 with TRBJ2-7; 10 nucleotides align to TRBD1. The CDR3 has 15 residues. Germline trimming cut 5 bases from V and 2 bases from J; bases unmatched to any gene: 6. Germline V CDR1 and CDR2: SNHLY, FYNNEI. This CDR3 is CASSSAGTGAYEQYF. For the CDR3, the DNA is TGTGCCAGCAGTTCCGCCGGGACAGGGGCCTACGAGCAGTACTTC.

On this clone itself: Other DNA variants within this sample encode the same CDR3. The chain carries TRBV18 and TRBJ2-3; D unclear. CDR3 size: 13 residues. CDR1 KGHSH and CDR2 LQKENI come from the germline V gene. Trimming pared 3 bases from V and 2 bases from J, leaving 6 bases between. CDR3 loop: CASSPGVTDTQYF. The CDR3 nucleotides read TGTGCCAGCTCACCCGGTGTCACAGATACGCAGTATTTT.

This clone has a single count. The chain couples TRBV4-1 to TRBJ2-7; 8 nucleotides match TRBD2. Germline values: CDR1 MGHRA, CDR2 YSYEKL. CDR3 length equals 15 residues. V lost 0 bases, J lost 2 bases, and 3 bases stayed unmatched. DNA for the CDR3: TGCGCCAGCAGCCAAGAAGCGGGAGTTGCCTACGAGCAGTACTTC. This encodes CASSQEAGVAYEQYF.

V and J are TRBV5-4 and TRBJ2-5; possibly TRBD1 for D (6 bases). V dropped 4 bases and J dropped 1 base, with 8 bases sitting between them. Germline-derived CDR1 and CDR2 are SGHNT and YYREEE (reference sequence). CDR3 length: 13 amino acids. The CDR3 here is CASSTDSQETQYF. The CDR3 bases are TGTGCCAGCAGCACGGACAGCCAAGAGACCCAGTACTTC.

The CDR3 sequence is CASSADSLRAEAFF. CDR3 DNA sequence: TGCGCCAGCAGCGCGGACAGTTTGCGCGCTGAAGCTTTCTTT. The chain links TRBV5-1 to TRBJ1-1; maybe TRBD1 (6 bases). Germline assignment: CDR1 SGHRS and CDR2 YFSETQ. V dropped 4 bases and J dropped 6 bases, with 16 bases sitting between them. There are 14 residues in the CDR3.

On this clone itself: A clone one base away is much larger, so this may be a read error. The sample has other DNA sequences that encode this CDR3 too. V usage is TRBV27 and J usage is TRBJ2-3, with TRBD2 identical over 11 bases. The V gene end was trimmed by 5 bases and the J gene end by 3 bases; junction bases not matched to a gene: 4. The CDR3 consists of 15 residues. In germline, CDR1 is MNHEY, CDR2 SMNVEV (reference sequence). CDR3: CASSPLAGGTDTQYF. In DNA, the CDR3 is TGTGCCAGCAGTCCCCTAGCGGGAGGAACAGATACGCAGTATTTT.

The J gene is TRBJ2-1, the V gene TRBV25-1; 14 bases align to TRBD2. Germline V CDR1 and CDR2: MGHDK, SYGVNS. This CDR3 has 15 amino acids. The V gene end was trimmed by 6 bases and the J gene end by 9 bases; junction bases not matched to a gene: 7. CDR3 sequence: CASREGLAGDFEQFF. The CDR3 nucleotides are TGTGCCAGCAGAGAGGGACTAGCGGGAGATTTTGAGCAGTTCTTC.

This clone was observed once. This CDR3 reads CASSPPSVGWQFF. The CDR3 nucleotides are TGTGCCAGCAGTCCCCCTTCAGTGGGTTGGCAGTTCTTC. The chain has TRBV28 and TRBJ2-1; D uncertain. The germline V gene has CDR1 MDHEN and CDR2 SYDVKM. V was pared by 5 bases and J by 12 bases, with 17 bases between. This CDR3 has 13 residues.

This clone was detected many times. The rearrangement links TRBV30 to TRBJ1-2; TRBD1 agrees at 7 bases. Germline loops: CDR1 GTSNPN, CDR2 SVGIG (reference sequence). The CDR3 totals 17 residues. Trimming removed 1 base from V and 1 base from J; junction bases left unmatched: 12. The CDR3 coding sequence is TGTGCCTGGAGTGCTTATTACCGGGACAGAAATAACTATGGCTACACCTTC. This codes for CAWSAYYRDRNNYGYTF.

CDR3 nucleotides: TGTGCCAGCAGACCCGGGACAGGCCCCTACGAGCAGTACTTC. This translates into CASRPGTGPYEQYF. V and J are TRBV28 and TRBJ2-7; 8 nucleotides line up with TRBD1. The CDR3 is 14 amino acids. The germline V gene has CDR1 MDHEN and CDR2 SYDVKM. Unmatched junction bases numbered 6, after V lost 6 bases and J lost 2 bases.

The chain couples TRBV7-2 to TRBJ2-7, with D possibly TRBD2 on 6 matching bases. Trimming removed 5 bases from V and 6 bases from J, with 14 bases in between. The CDR3 contains 13 residues. Germline CDR1 SGHTA, CDR2 FQGNSA. CDR3 sequence: CASSRGLGREQYF. CDR3 DNA sequence: TGTGCCAGCAGCAGGGGACTCGGGCGCGAGCAGTACTTC.

Remarks on this clone: This CDR3 is also generated by other DNA sequences in the sample. The V gene is TRBV27, the J gene TRBJ2-7; D is undetermined. V lost 5 bases, J lost 1 base, and 12 bases lay in between. Germline values: CDR1 MNHEY, CDR2 SMNVEV (reference sequence). The CDR3 extends over 14 amino acids. The CDR3 protein is CASSLTLLSYEQYF. As DNA, the CDR3 is TGTGCCAGCAGTCTAACGCTCCTGTCCTACGAGCAGTACTTC.

This clone appeared a few times. Other DNA sequences in the sample encode the same CDR3. The rearrangement links TRBV5-1 to TRBJ2-1; no clear D. Trimming cost V 0 bases and J 0 bases, with 7 bases left between them. Germline V CDR1 and CDR2: SGHRS, YFSETQ. The CDR3 is made up of 15 amino acids. In nucleotides, the CDR3 is TGCGCCAGCAGCTTGGCGAGTAGCTCCTACAATGAGCAGTTCTTC. Residues: CASSLASSSYNEQFF.